This T cell receptor beta chain was captured in a study of T cell responses to AZD1222 COVID-19 vaccine (dated by TCRdb to the early 2020s). Background on the whole study: TCR sequencing covered some 250 trial participants: 207 given two doses of AZD1222 and 26 given two doses of MenACWY control vaccine. Trial participants were enrolled by age into subgroups of 18-55, 56-69 and 70-plus years, and roughly 150, 30 and 60 TCR-sequenced participants, respectively, were included in these subgroups.

In light of the paper, this sample's time point label describes: about 28 days (+/-7) after the second vaccine dose. AZD1222 recipients with second doses at about 4 weeks or about 12 weeks were pooled, because spike-specific TCR depth and breadth did not differ between schedules. The vaccinee samples were drawn from two UK trials, COV001 and COV002, one of which was a single-blind randomized controlled phase 2/3 trial testing AZD1222 (ChAdOx1 nCoV-19) in healthy adults. For TCRbeta chain sequencing, PBMC samples were collected from trial participants at day 0 and at day 28 after the second dose. Study-level results and caveats: The 56-69-year group was small, and its depth increase did not reach significance, likely because of low power. Epitopes outside the regions mutated in the B.1.351 and B.1.1.7 variants were reportedly recognized by nearly half of the unique spike-specific TCRs. Because no day 14 peak-response samples were available, repertoires were characterized only after the peak T cell response. Conclusions about previously exposed vaccinees are limited because only five to seven AZD1222 recipients were SARS-CoV-2 seropositive at baseline. Spike-specific TCR breadth and depth rose significantly after two AZD1222 doses compared with day 0 and with MenACWY recipients. The vaccine-associated CD4 TCRs covered the entire spike protein, and the dominant responses fell in regions 160-218 and 743-854. Participants were mostly white British, with more females than males. The authors suggested clonal diversity may have been underestimated.

The CDR3 regions of human TCRbeta chains were analyzed by immunosequencing. From the authors' description of their analysis: TCRs in the repertoires were compared against a reference library of SARS-CoV-2-specific TCRs that had been generated with the MIRA antigen-specificity platform. Breadth was defined as the fraction of unique TCRs that were SARS-CoV-2-associated. Depth was defined as the fraction of total T cells that were SARS-CoV-2-associated. Each spike-specific TCR was assigned to its reactive spike region and to a CD4 or CD8 class using the MIRA data. Log10-transformed breadth and depth values were compared by one-way ANOVA with Sidak's multiple comparisons tests. Here the immuneACCESS table is served through TCRdb, limited to in-frame sequences with V and J called. Missing clones are a known gap in these copies; in checked studies unresolved V genes cover under half, and the rest lacks a known reason. The V and J calls and clone size come from that table; D and trimming were worked out from the DNA. The sample profile shows some 120,000 clones; 92% of them were found once. The biggest ten clones account for approximately 7.9% of the sample.

Concerning this clone: Its specific antigen is unknown. The sample holds no much larger clone one base away, and base qualities are not on file.

The CDR3 runs 11 residues from the cysteine to the phenylalanine. Just the 33-base CDR3 DNA is kept, in frame starting at base 1. Relative to germline, V is missing 7 bases and J is missing 2 bases, with 2 bases of the junction outside any gene match. Per the germline V gene, SQVTM is the CDR1 and ANQGSEA is the CDR2. The sequencing here drew on peripheral blood, taken 28 days after the second AZD1222 dose. This clonotype was obtained from an adult who received the AZD1222 COVID-19 vaccine. The receptor chain draws on TRBV29-1 and TRBJ2-7, with TRBD1 matching 7 junction bases. The DNA reads TGCAGCGATGGACAGGCCTACGAGCAGTACTTC. It encodes CSDGQAYEQYF.